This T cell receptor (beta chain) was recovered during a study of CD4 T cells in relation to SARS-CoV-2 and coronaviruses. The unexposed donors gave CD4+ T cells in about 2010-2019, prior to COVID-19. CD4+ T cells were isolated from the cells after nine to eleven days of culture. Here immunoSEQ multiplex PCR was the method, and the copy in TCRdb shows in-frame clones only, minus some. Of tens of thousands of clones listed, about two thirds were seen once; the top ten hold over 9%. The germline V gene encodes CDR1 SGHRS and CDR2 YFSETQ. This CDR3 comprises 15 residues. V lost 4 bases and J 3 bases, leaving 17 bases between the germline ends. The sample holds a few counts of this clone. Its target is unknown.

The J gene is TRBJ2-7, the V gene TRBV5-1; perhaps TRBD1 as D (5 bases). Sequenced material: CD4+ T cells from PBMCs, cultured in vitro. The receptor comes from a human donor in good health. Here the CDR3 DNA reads TGCGCCAGCAGCAAGCTCTTAGGGGAATACTACGAGCAGTACTTC. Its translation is CASSKLLGEYYEQYF.